What follows are 13 T cell receptor beta chains derived from one specimen sequenced in a study of cytomegalovirus exposure and HLA in healthy donors. It was with 60 Vbeta and 13 Jbeta primers that the PCR ran. Data came from immunoSEQ multiplex PCR; TCRdb stores just in-frame clones and leaves some out. The sample has 150,000 or so clones, 84% seen once. The sequenced sample was PBMCs. All receptors derive from a man under 40 in good health and CMV-seronegative.

The chain recombines TRBV2 with TRBJ1-1, with no clear D. V was trimmed by 4 bases and J by 2 bases, leaving 11 bases between them. CDR1 SNHLY and CDR2 FYNNEI come from the germline V gene. The CDR3 runs to 14 residues. The CDR3, as DNA: TGTGCCAGCAGTGGGTGGCAGGTCAACACTGAAGCTTTCTTT. The encoded protein is CASSGWQVNTEAFF.

The sample holds one count of this clone. The V and J genes are TRBV7-2 and TRBJ2-3; a possible D gene is TRBD1 (6 bases). Germline values: CDR1 SGHTA, CDR2 FQGNSA. The CDR3 consists of 16 residues. Trimming cost V 1 base and J 2 bases, with 13 bases left between them. The CDR3 sequence: CASSLGADRLTDTQYF. Written as DNA, the CDR3 is TGTGCCAGCAGCTTAGGAGCGGACAGACTCACAGATACGCAGTATTTT.

The chain employs TRBV7-2 and TRBJ2-3; 10 bases are shared with TRBD2. With V trimmed by 2 bases and J by 11 bases, 16 bases remained unmatched. CDR3 length equals 17 residues. In germline, CDR1 is SGHTA, CDR2 FQGNSA. CDR3 DNA sequence: TGTGCCAGCAGCTTAACGGTTGGACAGCGGGAGGGCCGTGGGCAGTATTTT. It specifies CASSLTVGQREGRGQYF.

This chain joins TRBV30 and TRBJ2-1; D not certain. The germline gives CDR1 GTSNPN, CDR2 SVGIG (reference sequence). Trimming took off 2 bases at V and 3 bases at J, with 8 bases between the two ends. The CDR3 length is 13 residues. The CDR3, as DNA: TGTGCCTGGAGTACAGACAACTACAATGAGCAGTTCTTC. Amino acids: CAWSTDNYNEQFF. Complete variable domain (other parts from reference TRBV30 and TRBJ2-1): SQTIHQWPATLVQPVGSPLSLECTVEGTSNPNLYWYRQAAGRGLQLLFYSVGIGQISSEVPQNLSASRPQDRQFILSSKKLLLSDSGFYLCAWSTDNYNEQFFGPGTRLTVL.

The chain couples TRBV5-1 to TRBJ1-1; 10 nucleotides match TRBD1. V lost 3 bases and J lost 5; bases outside the gene matches: 4. From germline, CDR1 is SGHRS and CDR2 YFSETQ. The CDR3 totals 14 residues. CDR3 in amino acids: CASSSDRGYTEAFF. The DNA for the CDR3 is TGCGCCAGCAGCTCGGACAGGGGGTATACTGAAGCTTTCTTT.

V gene TRBV15 combines with J gene TRBJ2-7; TRBD2 might be the D (5 bases). This CDR3 has 16 residues. Trimming pared 1 base from V and 0 bases from J, leaving 13 bases between. Looked up from germline, CDR1 is LNHNV and CDR2 is YYDKDF (reference sequence). For the CDR3, the DNA is TGTGCCACCAGCAGAGGAGGCGGAGGAGTCTCCTACGAGCAGTACTTC. This codes for CATSRGGGGVSYEQYF.

The chain carries TRBV27 and TRBJ2-1; tentatively, D is TRBD1 (6 bases). The CDR3 has 15 residues. Looked up from germline, CDR1 is MNHEY and CDR2 is SMNVEV (reference sequence). Trimming removed 6 bases at V and 2 bases at J, with 14 bases between. As DNA, the CDR3 is TGTGCCAGCAGGACCGACAGGCTGCCCTACAATGAGCAGTTCTTC. Translation: CASRTDRLPYNEQFF.

The DNA for the CDR3 is TGTGCCAGCAGCCAAGATCGAGGAGGACAGGGGGGGGAGCAGTTCTTC. This codes for CASSQDRGGQGGEQFF. V usage is TRBV4-2 and J usage is TRBJ2-1; TRBD1 matches at 10 bases. V was clipped by 0 bases and J by 10 bases; unmatched bases: 9. The CDR3 consists of 16 residues. Germline CDR1 and CDR2: LGHNA and YNFKEQ.

The chain has TRBV30 and TRBJ1-3; tentative D call: TRBD1 (5 bases). The germline CDR1 and CDR2 sequences are GTSNPN and SVGIG (reference sequence). This CDR3 is built from 13 residues. Trimming shortened V by 4 bases and J by 4 bases, and 11 bases separated the two germline ends. CDR3 in amino acids: CAWTGGDGNTIYF. For the CDR3, the DNA is TGTGCCTGGACCGGGGGAGACGGAAACACCATATATTTT.

This chain links TRBV4-2 with TRBJ2-2, with no clear D. The CDR3 length is 16 residues. Germline lookup yields CDR1 LGHNA and CDR2 YNFKEQ. With 8 bases removed from V and 0 bases from J, the gap between germline ends came to 16 bases. CDR3 in amino acids: CASGTLDLANTGELFF. The CDR3 nucleotides read TGTGCCAGCGGAACCCTTGACTTGGCGAACACCGGGGAGCTGTTTTTT.

The CDR3 DNA sequence: TGCGCCAGCACTATAGGAGGGGCAGGGGAGACCCAGTACTTC. This codes for CASTIGGAGETQYF. The rearrangement links TRBV5-1 to TRBJ2-5, with a weak D call TRBD2 (6 bases). Trimming stripped 6 bases from V and 5 bases from J, with 17 bases between. Germline CDR1 reads SGHRS; CDR2 reads YFSETQ. This CDR3 region has 14 residues.

The rearrangement joins TRBV11-3 to TRBJ2-1; unclear D gene. Germline CDR1 and CDR2: SGHNT and YENEEA. This CDR3 contains 15 residues. The V and J ends lost 4 bases and 6 bases respectively, with 16 bases between them. The CDR3 loop is CASSSTRNYPNEQFF. DNA of the CDR3: TGTGCCAGCAGCTCTACCCGTAACTACCCCAATGAGCAGTTCTTC.

The chain links TRBV2 to TRBJ1-1; D unclear. The CDR3 extends over 14 amino acids. Trimming removed 4 bases at V and 0 bases at J, with 9 bases between. The germline V gene encodes CDR1 SNHLY and CDR2 FYNNEI. In nucleotides, the CDR3 is TGTGCCAGCAGTGGGAGTACCATGAACACTGAAGCTTTCTTT. Protein: CASSGSTMNTEAFF.